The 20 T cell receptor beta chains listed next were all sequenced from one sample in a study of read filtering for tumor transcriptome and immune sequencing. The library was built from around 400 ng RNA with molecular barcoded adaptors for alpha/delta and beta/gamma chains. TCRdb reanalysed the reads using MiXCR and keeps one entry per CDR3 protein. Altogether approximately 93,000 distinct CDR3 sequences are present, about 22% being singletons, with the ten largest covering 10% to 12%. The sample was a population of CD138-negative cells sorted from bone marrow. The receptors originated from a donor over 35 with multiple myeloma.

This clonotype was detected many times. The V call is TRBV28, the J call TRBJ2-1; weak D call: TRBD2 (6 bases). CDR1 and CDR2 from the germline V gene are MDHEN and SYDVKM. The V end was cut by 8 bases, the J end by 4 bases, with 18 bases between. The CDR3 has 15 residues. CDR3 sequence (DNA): TGTGCCAGCGTTCTCAGCGGGCCTACTTACAATGAGCAGTTCTTC. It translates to CASVLSGPTYNEQFF.

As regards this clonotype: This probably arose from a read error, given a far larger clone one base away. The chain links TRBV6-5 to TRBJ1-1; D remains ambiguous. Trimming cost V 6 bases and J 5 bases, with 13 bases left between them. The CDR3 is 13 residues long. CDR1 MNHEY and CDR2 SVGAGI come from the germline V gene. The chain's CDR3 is CASSLTRVTEAFF. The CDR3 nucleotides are TGTGCCAGCAGCTTGACACGGGTGACTGAAGCTTTCTTT.

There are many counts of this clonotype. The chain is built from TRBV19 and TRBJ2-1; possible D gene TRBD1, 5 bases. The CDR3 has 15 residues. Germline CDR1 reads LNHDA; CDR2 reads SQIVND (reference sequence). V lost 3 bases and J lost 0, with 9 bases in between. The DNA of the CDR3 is TGTGCCAGTAGTATTGGAAGGGGCTCCTACAATGAGCAGTTCTTC. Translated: CASSIGRGSYNEQFF.

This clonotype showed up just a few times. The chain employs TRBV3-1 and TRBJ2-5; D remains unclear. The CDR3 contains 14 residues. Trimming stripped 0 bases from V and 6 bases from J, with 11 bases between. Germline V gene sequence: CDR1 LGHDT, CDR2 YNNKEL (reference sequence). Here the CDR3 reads CASSQDNVVKTQYF. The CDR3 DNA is TGTGCCAGCAGCCAAGATAACGTCGTGAAGACCCAGTACTTC.

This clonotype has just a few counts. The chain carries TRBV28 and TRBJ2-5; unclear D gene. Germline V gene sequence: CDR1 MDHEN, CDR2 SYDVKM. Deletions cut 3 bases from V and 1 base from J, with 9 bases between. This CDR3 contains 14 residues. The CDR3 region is CASSFSQAQETQYF. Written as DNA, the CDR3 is TGTGCCAGCAGTTTCAGTCAGGCCCAAGAGACCCAGTACTTC.

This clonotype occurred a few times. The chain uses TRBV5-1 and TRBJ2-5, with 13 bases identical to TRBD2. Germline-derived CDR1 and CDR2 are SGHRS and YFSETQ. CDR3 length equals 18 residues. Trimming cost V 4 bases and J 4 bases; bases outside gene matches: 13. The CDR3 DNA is TGCGCCAGCAGCCCGCCTCCCACACTAGCGGGGGGGCCAGAGACCCAGTACTTC. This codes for CASSPPPTLAGGPETQYF. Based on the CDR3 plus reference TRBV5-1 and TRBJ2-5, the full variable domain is KAGVTQTPRYLIKTRGQQVTLSCSPISGHRSVSWYQQTPGQGLQFLFEYFSETQRNKGNFPGRFSGRQFSNSRSEMNVSTLELGDSALYLCASSPPPTLAGGPETQYFGPGTRLLVL.

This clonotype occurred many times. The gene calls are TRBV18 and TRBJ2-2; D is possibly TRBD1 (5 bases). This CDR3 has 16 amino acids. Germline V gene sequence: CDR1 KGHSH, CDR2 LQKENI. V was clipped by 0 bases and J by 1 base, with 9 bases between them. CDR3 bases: TGTGCCAGCTCACCACCTAAAACAGGGAACACCGGGGAGCTGTTTTTT. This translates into CASSPPKTGNTGELFF.

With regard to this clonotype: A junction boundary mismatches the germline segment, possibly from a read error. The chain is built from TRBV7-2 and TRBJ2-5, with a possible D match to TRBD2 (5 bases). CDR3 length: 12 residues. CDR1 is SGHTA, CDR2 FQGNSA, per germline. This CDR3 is CASSLDWETRYF. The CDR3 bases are TGTGCCAGCAGCTTAGACTGGGAGACCCGGTACTTC.

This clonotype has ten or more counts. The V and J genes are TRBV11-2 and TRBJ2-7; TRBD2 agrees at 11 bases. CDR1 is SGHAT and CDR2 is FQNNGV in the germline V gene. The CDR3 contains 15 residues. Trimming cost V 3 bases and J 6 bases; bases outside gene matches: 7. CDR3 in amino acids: CASSLRLAGPSEQYF. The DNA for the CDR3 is TGTGCCAGCAGCTTGAGACTAGCGGGGCCAAGCGAGCAGTACTTC.

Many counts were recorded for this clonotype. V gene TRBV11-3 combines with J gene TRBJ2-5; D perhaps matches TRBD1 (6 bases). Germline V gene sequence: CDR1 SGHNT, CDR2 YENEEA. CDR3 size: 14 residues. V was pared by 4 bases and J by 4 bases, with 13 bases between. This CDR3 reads CASSSGHSAETQYF. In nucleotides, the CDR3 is TGTGCCAGCAGCTCGGGACATTCGGCAGAGACCCAGTACTTC. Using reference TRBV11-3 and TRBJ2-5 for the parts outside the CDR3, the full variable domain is EAGVVQSPRYKIIEKKQPVAFWCNPISGHNTLYWYLQNLGQGPELLIRYENEEAVDDSQLPKDRFSAERLKGVDSTLKIQPAELGDSAVYLCASSSGHSAETQYFGPGTRLLVL.

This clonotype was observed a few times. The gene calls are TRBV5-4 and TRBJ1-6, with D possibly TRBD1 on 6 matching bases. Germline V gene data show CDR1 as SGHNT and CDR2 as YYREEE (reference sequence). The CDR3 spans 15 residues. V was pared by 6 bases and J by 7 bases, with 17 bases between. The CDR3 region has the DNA TGTGCCAGCACCCGAGTGGGACACAAAAATTCACCCCTCCACTTT. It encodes CASTRVGHKNSPLHF.

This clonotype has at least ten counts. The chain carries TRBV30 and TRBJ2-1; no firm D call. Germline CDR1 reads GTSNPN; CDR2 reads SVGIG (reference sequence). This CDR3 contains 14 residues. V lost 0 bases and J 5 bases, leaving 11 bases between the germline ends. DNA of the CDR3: TGTGCCTGGAGTGTAAGAGTCGCCAACAATGAGCAGTTCTTC. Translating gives CAWSVRVANNEQFF.

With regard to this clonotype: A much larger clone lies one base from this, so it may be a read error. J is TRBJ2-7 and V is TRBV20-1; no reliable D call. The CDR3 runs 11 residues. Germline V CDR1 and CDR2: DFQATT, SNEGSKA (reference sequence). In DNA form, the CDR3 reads TGCAGTGGTAGGAGCTCCTACGAGGAGTACTTC. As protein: CSGRSSYEEYF.

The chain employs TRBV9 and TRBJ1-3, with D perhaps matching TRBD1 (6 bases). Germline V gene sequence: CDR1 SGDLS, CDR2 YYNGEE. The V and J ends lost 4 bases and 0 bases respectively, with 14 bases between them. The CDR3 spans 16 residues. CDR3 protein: CASSPRTAHSGNTIYF. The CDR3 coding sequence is TGTGCCAGCAGCCCCCGGACAGCGCACTCTGGAAACACCATATATTTT.

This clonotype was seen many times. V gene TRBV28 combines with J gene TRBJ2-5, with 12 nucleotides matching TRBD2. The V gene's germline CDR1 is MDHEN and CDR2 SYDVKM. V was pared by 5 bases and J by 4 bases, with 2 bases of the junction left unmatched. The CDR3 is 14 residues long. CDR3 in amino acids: CASSLAGGTETQYF. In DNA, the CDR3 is TGTGCCAGCAGTCTAGCGGGGGGGACAGAGACCCAGTACTTC.

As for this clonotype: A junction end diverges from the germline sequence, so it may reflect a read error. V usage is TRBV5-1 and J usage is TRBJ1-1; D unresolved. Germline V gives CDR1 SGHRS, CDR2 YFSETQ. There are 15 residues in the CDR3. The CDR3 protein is CASSLSQNQFYEAFF. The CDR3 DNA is TGCGCTAGCAGCTTGAGCCAGAACCAATTCTATGAAGCTTTCTTT.

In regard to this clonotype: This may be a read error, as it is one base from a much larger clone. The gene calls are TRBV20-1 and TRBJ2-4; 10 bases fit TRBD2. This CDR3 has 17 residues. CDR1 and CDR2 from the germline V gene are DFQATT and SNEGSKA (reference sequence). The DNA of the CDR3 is TGCCGTGCGGTCGGGGCTAGCGGGGGCCTAGCCAAAAACATTCAGTACTTC. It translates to CRAVGASGGLAKNIQYF.

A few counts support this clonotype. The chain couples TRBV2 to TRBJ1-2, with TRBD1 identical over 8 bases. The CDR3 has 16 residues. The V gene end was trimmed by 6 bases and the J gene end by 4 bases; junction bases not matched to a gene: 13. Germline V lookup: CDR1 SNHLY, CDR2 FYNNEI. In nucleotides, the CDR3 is TGTGCCAGCAGAGGACAGGGAATCTATAAAGGCTATGGCTACACCTTC. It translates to CASRGQGIYKGYGYTF.

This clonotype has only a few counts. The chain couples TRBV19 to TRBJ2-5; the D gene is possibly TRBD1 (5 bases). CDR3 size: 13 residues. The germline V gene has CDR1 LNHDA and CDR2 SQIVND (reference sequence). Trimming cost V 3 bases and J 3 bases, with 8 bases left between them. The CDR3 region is CASSMYRKETQYF. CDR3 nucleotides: TGTGCCAGTAGTATGTACAGGAAAGAGACCCAGTACTTC.

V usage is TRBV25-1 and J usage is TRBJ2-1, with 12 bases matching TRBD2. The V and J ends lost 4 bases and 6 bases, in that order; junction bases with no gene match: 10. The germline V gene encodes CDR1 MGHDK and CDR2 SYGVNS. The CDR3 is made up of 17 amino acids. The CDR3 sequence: CASSGSSTSGSFNEQFF. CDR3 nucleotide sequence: TGTGCCAGCAGTGGGAGCTCGACTAGCGGGAGCTTCAATGAGCAGTTCTTC.